This T cell receptor beta chain derives from a study of response to subunit inactivated influenza vaccine. Germline loops: CDR1 SGHTA, CDR2 FQGNSA. V gave up 5 bases and J gave up 6 bases; unmatched junction bases: 14. The CDR3 is 16 amino acids. This clonotype occurred many times. Its antigen is unknown. TCRdb processed the RT-PCR reads anew with MiXCR; each CDR3 protein has one entry. The table lists a few hundred thousand distinct CDR3 sequences, around 7.9% of them singletons, with less than 15% in the top ten. The study, taken as a whole, reports: Few additional T cells are recruited per seasonal influenza vaccination, authors suggested.

The rearrangement joins TRBV7-2 to TRBJ2-7, with 9 bases identical to TRBD1. The sequenced sample was PBMCs from blood, obtained around 25 months after vaccination. The receptor was isolated from a man between 50 and 75 years old who received an inactivated influenza vaccine. CDR3 sequence reads: CASSAYTGTGQFEQYF. CDR3 sequence (DNA): TGTGCCAGCAGCGCATATACCGGGACAGGGCAATTCGAGCAGTACTTC.